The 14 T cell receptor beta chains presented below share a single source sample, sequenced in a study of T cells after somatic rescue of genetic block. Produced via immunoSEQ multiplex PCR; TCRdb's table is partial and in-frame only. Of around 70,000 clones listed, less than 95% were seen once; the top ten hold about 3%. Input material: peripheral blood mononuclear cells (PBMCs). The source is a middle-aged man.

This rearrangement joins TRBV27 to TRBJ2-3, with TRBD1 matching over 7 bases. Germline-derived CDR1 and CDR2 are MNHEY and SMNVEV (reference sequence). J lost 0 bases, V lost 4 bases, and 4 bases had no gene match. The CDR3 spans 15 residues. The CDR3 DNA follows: TGTGCCAGCAGTTCCCCGGGACAGAGCACAGATACGCAGTATTTT. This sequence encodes CASSSPGQSTDTQYF.

The CDR3 DNA reads TGCGCCAGCAGCTTGAGGCGGACGGTCACGAACACCGGGGAGCTGTTTTTT. Its protein product is CASSLRRTVTNTGELFF. V gene TRBV5-1 combines with J gene TRBJ2-2; D is unclear. The V end lost 1 base, the J end lost 0 bases, and 13 bases lay between the germline ends. The CDR3 spans 17 residues. Germline CDR1 is SGHRS and CDR2 is YFSETQ.

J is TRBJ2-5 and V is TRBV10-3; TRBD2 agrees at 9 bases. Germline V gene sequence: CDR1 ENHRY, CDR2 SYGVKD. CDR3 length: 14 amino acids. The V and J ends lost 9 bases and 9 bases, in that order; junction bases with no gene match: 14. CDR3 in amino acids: CAIGASGDRGAQYF. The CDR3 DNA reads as TGTGCCATTGGGGCTAGCGGGGACCGAGGGGCCCAGTACTTC.

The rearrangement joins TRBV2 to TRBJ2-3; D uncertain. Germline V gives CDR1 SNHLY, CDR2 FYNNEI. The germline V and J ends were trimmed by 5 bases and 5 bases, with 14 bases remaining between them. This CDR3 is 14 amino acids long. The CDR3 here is CASSFTAYRDTQYF. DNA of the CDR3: TGTGCCAGCAGTTTCACTGCCTATAGAGATACGCAGTATTTT.

The DNA of the CDR3 is TGTGCCAGCAGCCGAGACAGGGGCCAAGAGACCCAGTACTTC. It specifies CASSRDRGQETQYF. The J gene is TRBJ2-5, the V gene TRBV4-2; 8 bases are shared with TRBD1. From germline, CDR1 is LGHNA and CDR2 YNFKEQ. Trimming took 4 bases from V and 1 from J; bases not matched to a gene: 2. The length of the CDR3 is 14 residues.

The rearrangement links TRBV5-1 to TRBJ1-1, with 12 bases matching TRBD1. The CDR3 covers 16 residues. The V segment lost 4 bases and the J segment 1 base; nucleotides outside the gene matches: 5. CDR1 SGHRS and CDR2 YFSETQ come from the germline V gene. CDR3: CASSRGQGAANTEAFF. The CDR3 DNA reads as TGCGCCAGCAGCAGGGGACAGGGGGCCGCGAACACTGAAGCTTTCTTT.

CDR3 nucleotides: TGTGCCAGCAGTTACGGGGGTCTATCCAACAATGAGCAGTTCTTC. The encoded protein is CASSYGGLSNNEQFF. This rearrangement joins TRBV6-5 to TRBJ2-1, with D tentatively TRBD1 or TRBD2 (5 bases each). V shed 2 bases and J shed 5 bases, with 13 bases lying between them. CDR3 length: 15 amino acids. Per germline, CDR1 MNHEY and CDR2 SVGAGI.

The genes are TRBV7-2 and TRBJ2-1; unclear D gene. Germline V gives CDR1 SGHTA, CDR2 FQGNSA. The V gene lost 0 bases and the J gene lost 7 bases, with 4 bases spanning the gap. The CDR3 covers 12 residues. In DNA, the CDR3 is TGTGCCAGCAGCTTAGCGCCGAATGAGCAGTTCTTC. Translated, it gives CASSLAPNEQFF.

The CDR3 reads CASSLRTELTNEKLFF. CDR3 DNA sequence: TGCGCCAGCAGCCTCCGGACGGAACTAACTAATGAAAAACTGTTTTTT. The rearrangement joins TRBV5-1 to TRBJ1-4; D ambiguous. There are 16 residues in the CDR3. Germline V gene sequence: CDR1 SGHRS, CDR2 YFSETQ. The V gene lost 4 bases and the J gene lost 1 base, with 14 bases spanning the gap. Filled out from reference TRBV5-1 and TRBJ1-4, the complete variable domain reads KAGVTQTPRYLIKTRGQQVTLSCSPISGHRSVSWYQQTPGQGLQFLFEYFSETQRNKGNFPGRFSGRQFSNSRSEMNVSTLELGDSALYLCASSLRTELTNEKLFFGSGTQLSVL.

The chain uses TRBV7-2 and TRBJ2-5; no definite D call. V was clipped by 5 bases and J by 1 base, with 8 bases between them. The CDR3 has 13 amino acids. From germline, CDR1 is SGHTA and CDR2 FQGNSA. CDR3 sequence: CASSPSPQETQYF. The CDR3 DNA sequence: TGTGCCAGCAGCCCGAGCCCCCAAGAGACCCAGTACTTC.

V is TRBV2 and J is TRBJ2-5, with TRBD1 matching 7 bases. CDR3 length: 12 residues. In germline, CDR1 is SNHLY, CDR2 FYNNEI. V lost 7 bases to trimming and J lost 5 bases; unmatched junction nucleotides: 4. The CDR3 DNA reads TGTGCCAGCACAGGGACAGATGAGACCCAGTACTTC. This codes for CASTGTDETQYF. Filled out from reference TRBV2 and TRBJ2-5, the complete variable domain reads EPEVTQTPSHQVTQMGQEVILRCVPISNHLYFYWYRQILGQKVEFLVSFYNNEISEKSEIFDDQFSVERPDGSNFTLKIRSTKLEDSAMYFCASTGTDETQYFGPGTRLLVL.

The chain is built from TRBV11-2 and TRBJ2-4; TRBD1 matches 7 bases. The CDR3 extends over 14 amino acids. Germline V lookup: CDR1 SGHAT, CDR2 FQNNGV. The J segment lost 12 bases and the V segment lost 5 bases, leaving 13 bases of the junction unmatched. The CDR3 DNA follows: TGTGCCAGCAGCCCCGGGACAGCCCCACGTTCTCAGTACTTC. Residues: CASSPGTAPRSQYF.

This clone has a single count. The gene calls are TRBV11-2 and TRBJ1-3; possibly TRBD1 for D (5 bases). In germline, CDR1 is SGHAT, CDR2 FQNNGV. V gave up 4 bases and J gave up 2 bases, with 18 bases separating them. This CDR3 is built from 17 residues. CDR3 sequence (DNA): TGTGCCAGCAGCTGGGGACGGTTCAGCACACCTGGAAACACCATATATTTT. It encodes CASSWGRFSTPGNTIYF.

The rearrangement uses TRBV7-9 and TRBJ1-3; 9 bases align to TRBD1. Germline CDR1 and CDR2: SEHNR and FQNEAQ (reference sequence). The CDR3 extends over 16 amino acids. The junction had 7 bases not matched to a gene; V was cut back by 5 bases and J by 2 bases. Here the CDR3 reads CASSTAQGATGNTIYF. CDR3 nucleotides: TGTGCCAGCAGCACCGCACAGGGGGCAACTGGAAACACCATATATTTT.